Sequencing of this TCR beta chain was carried out in a study of T-cell reconstitution after alpha-beta-depleted transplantation in children. Concerning this clonotype itself: Its cognate antigen is unknown.

Study-wide results and caveats: The origin of alpha-beta T cells about two months after transplant was reportedly several hundred expanded graft clones. T cells produced anew were the main source of T-cell counts and diversity one year after transplant.

Unique molecular identifiers were used to barcode this TCRbeta library. A single record per CDR3 protein comes from TCRdb applying MiXCR to the PCR reads. This sample carries about 440,000 distinct CDR3 sequences, 43% of them seen once, and the ten largest clones take 27%. The clonotype was recovered from a girl aged 2 to 10 with aplastic anemia, due to receive a stem cell transplant. The sample here was PBMCs, taken before TCRalphabeta/CD19-depleted stem cell transplant.

The CDR3: CASSYQGQYNEQFF. The DNA for the CDR3 is TGTGCCAGCAGTTACCAGGGACAGTACAATGAGCAGTTCTTC. V gene TRBV6-5 combines with J gene TRBJ2-1; 7 bases fit TRBD1. Germline CDR1 reads MNHEY; CDR2 reads SVGAGI. There are 14 residues in the CDR3. Unmatched junction bases numbered 2, after V lost 2 bases and J lost 4 bases.